A few counts support the clone carrying this T cell receptor (beta chain). No antigen is known for it. Germline V lookup: CDR1 MGHRA, CDR2 YSYEKL. Trimming took 2 bases from V and 2 from J; bases not matched to a gene: 3. The CDR3 consists of 15 residues. Profiled with immunoSEQ multiplex PCR; TCRdb holds only in-frame clones, not every one. The repertoire holds over 80,000 clones, about three quarters seen once, with about 9.4% in the top ten. This specimen belongs to a study of PD-1 blockade in classical Hodgkin lymphoma. Notes on the study in general: Relative to healthy donors, newly diagnosed patients reportedly had lower baseline TCR diversity, which was reported as lower still in relapsed/refractory patients. Complete responders had baseline diversity similar to newly diagnosed patients. Whereas CD4+ TCR diversity had risen significantly by C4D1, CD8+ TCR diversity had not.

This sample's time point: cycle 4 day 1 (C4D1), after 6 weeks of nivolumab. Each and every patient relapsed after autologous stem cell transplantation, and patients got differing brentuximab vedotin exposure. Patients showed best responses of complete response, partial response or progressive disease. The sequence came from a human donor with classical Hodgkin lymphoma. This chain joins TRBV4-1 and TRBJ1-3; 7 bases agree with TRBD1. The sample consisted of peripheral blood mononuclear cells (PBMCs), taken before the fourth cycle of nivolumab. The CDR3 sequence is CASSQRDSTGNTIYF. DNA for the CDR3: TGCGCCAGCAGCCAAAGGGACAGTACTGGAAACACCATATATTTT.